The rows below give T cell receptor beta chains drawn from one sample of a study of graft-versus-host responses after intestinal transplantation. TCRdb keeps only in-frame clones here, not all; method: immunoSEQ multiplex PCR. The data contain 86,000 or so clones, approximately 90% of them singletons. No antigens are known for them. Sequencing used unstimulated CD8+ T cells sorted from spleen or lymph node cells, obtained before intestinal transplant. These receptors came from a human donor who received an intestinal transplant. Both conserved end residues are part of each CDR3.

v_call	j_call	cdr3_length	cdr3_aa
TRBV28	TRBJ2-7	14	CASSPLAGVSEQYF
TRBV4-2	TRBJ2-7	21	CASSHLPPGVQSNPGVYEQYF
TRBV19	TRBJ1-3	14	CASSLSYSGNTIYF
TRBV6-1	TRBJ2-1	14	CASSLKSSYNEQFF
TRBV14	TRBJ1-2	14	CASSLIDRPYGYTF
TRBV6-5	TRBJ1-1	14	CASSPGTGVPEAFF
TRBV19	TRBJ1-1	13	CASSTGTSDLPFF
TRBV27	TRBJ1-5	14	CASSARTGGEPQHF
TRBV6-5	TRBJ1-3	15	CASRLGRFSGNTIYF
TRBV27	TRBJ2-5	16	CASSDLAGGQPGTQYF
TRBV5-5	TRBJ2-7	18	CASSPGQGSLLRFYEQYF
TRBV27	TRBJ2-7	13	CASSFLEGYEQYF
TRBV4-1	TRBJ2-2	16	CASSQEPRTSTGELFF
TRBV11-2	TRBJ2-7	17	CASSSRPDYLTFYEQYF
TRBV7-2	TRBJ2-7	14	CASSLQVLTYEQYF
TRBV9	TRBJ1-2	11	CASSVGYGYTF
TRBV7-6	TRBJ1-2	12	CASSHGDYGYTF
TRBV11-2	.	12	CASSGQNYEQYF
TRBV9	TRBJ2-5	15	CASSTSGGQTNTQYF
TRBV2	TRBJ2-7	15	CASSAGTGAFYEQYF
TRBV5-1	TRBJ1-2	15	CASSADSPGIYGYTF
TRBV4-1	TRBJ2-7	17	CASSQNGAAGESYEQYF
TRBV7-6	TRBJ1-5	13	CASSLDPNQPQHF
TRBV6-1	TRBJ1-2	14	CASREPGAYYGYTF
TRBV6-5	TRBJ2-2	15	CASSSTGGDTGELFF
TRBV29-1	TRBJ1-2	13	CSDVGAGNYGYTF
TRBV9	TRBJ2-2	15	CASSEQGFATGELFF
TRBV13	TRBJ2-3	17	CASSLAASGIDTDTQYF
TRBV19	TRBJ1-1	13	CASSIIRNTEAFF
TRBV4-1	TRBJ1-6	17	CASSQDRQESYNSPLHF
TRBV11-2	TRBJ2-7	16	CASSWAPRGSSYEQYF
TRBV27	TRBJ2-7	12	CASGTSGYEQYF
TRBV5-1	TRBJ2-1	14	CASSSEPNDNEQFF
TRBV25-1	TRBJ2-7	14	CASSESARPYEQYF
TRBV6-5	TRBJ2-3	14	CASSMYTSTDTQYF
TRBV4-2	TRBJ2-1	17	CASSHRLAGGSYNEQFF
TRBV6-1	TRBJ2-1	13	CASSPSVLNEQFF
TRBV12-5	TRBJ1-5	18	CASGLGTGGSHSNQPQHF
TRBV5-4	TRBJ2-5	12	CASSPTGETQYF
TRBV19	TRBJ1-4	12	CASTTGMRKLFF
TRBV11-2	TRBJ2-5	11	CASSLSETQYF